Here is one T cell receptor beta chain with its context. No antigen is known for it. This sample stems from a study of vaccination effects on CD4 cells after COVID-19. Study-level information: Wells each received 2.2 million or so PBMC, cultured with roughly 9.4 IU/ml IL-2 and around 9.8 ug/ml peptides.

Cultured cells yielded isolated CD4+ T cells after 10 days. Nucleocapsid antibody tests were negative, and the vaccine recipients had no prior SARS-CoV-2 infection. IL-2 medium was substituted for half the medium on days 3 and 7. Regarding the study as a whole: Early post-infection timepoints were missing from the study, which also had few convalescent patients.

The repertoire was sequenced with immunoSEQ multiplex PCR; TCRdb's copy has only in-frame clones and lacks some. The sample has more than 35,000 clones, around 63% seen once. The sequence was collected from a human donor who received a COVID-19 vaccine. Material: CD4+ T cells from PBMCs cultured without peptide, obtained before COVID-19 vaccination.

The DNA for the CDR3 is TGTGCCAGTAGTGCTACCACTAACACCGGGGAGCTGTTTTTT. Translation: CASSATTNTGELFF. The chain employs TRBV19 and TRBJ2-2; D is unclear. This CDR3 comprises 14 residues. Germline-derived CDR1 and CDR2 are LNHDA and SQIVND (reference sequence). V was pared by 5 bases and J by 2 bases, with 9 bases between.